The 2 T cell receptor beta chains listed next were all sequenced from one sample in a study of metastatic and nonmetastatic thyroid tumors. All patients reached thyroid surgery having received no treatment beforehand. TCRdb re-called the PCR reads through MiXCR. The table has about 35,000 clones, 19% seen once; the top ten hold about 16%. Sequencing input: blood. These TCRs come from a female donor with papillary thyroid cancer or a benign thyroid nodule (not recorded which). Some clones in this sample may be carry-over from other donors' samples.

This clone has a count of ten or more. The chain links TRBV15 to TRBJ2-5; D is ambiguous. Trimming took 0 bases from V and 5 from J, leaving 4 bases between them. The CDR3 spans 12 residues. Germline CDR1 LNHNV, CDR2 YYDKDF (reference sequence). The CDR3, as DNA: TGTGCCACCAGCAGAGATGCCGAGACCCAGTACTTC. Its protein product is CATSRDAETQYF.

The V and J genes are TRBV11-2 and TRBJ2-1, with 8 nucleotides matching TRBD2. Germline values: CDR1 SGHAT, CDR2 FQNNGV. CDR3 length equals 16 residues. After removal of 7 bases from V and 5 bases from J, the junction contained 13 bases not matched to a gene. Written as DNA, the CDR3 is TGTGCCAGCATCCCCCAGACTAGCGTGGCGCACAATGAGCAGTTCTTC. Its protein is CASIPQTSVAHNEQFF.